This T cell receptor beta chain was identified during a study of OX40 agonist ivuxolimab in advanced cancers. The CDR3 is made up of 16 amino acids. Germline CDR1 reads LGHNA; CDR2 reads YNFKEQ. With V trimmed by 3 bases and J by 2 bases, 10 bases remained unmatched. Measured with immunoSEQ multiplex PCR; TCRdb has only the in-frame clones, and not every one. Of more than 80,000 clones in the sample, roughly nine tenths were seen once. The sequencing here drew on CD4+ or CD8+ T cells sorted from blood, taken in a trial of the OX40 agonist ivuxolimab. The gene calls are TRBV4-2 and TRBJ2-7; TRBD2 matches at 7 bases. The sequence derives from an adult with an advanced solid tumor such as melanoma, head and neck, liver or kidney cancer. CDR3: CASSQAAGAGTYEQYF. The CDR3 DNA reads as TGTGCCAGCAGCCAGGCGGCGGGAGCGGGAACCTACGAGCAGTACTTC.